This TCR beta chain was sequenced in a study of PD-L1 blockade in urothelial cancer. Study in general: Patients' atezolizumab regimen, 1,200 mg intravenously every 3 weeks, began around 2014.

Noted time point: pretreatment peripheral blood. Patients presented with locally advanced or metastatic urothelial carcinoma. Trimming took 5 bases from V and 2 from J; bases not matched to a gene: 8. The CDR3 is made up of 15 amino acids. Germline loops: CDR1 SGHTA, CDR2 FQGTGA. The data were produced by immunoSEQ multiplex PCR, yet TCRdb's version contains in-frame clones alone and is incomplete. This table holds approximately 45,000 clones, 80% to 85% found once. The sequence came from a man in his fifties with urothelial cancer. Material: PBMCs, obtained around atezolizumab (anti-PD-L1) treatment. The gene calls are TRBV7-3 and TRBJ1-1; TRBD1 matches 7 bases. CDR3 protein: CASSTRTGGNTEAFF. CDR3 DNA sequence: TGTGCCAGCAGCACTCGGACAGGAGGTAACACTGAAGCTTTCTTT.